These T cell receptor beta chains were read from a single sample in a study of cytomegalovirus exposure and HLA in healthy donors. Sequenced by immunoSEQ multiplex PCR; TCRdb stores in-frame clones only, minus some. The sample carries around 170,000 clones, about 82% recorded once. Sequenced material: PBMCs. All receptors come from a young woman in good health and CMV-seronegative. CDR3s include the opening cysteine and the closing phenylalanine or tryptophan. Size is stated for part of the rows, as once, few or many counts, or as a class when the clone is expanded.

J gene	V gene	clone size	CDR3 protein
TRBJ2-7	TRBV7-2	few	CASSRLYEQYF
TRBJ1-2	TRBV6-5	few	CASRWGGRDGYTF
TRBJ2-7	TRBV21-1	.	CASSGSRGTYEQYF
TRBJ2-5	TRBV2	.	CASSFSRLAGGGETQYF
TRBJ1-2	TRBV4-2	.	CASSQDRDRGLGYTF
TRBJ1-2	TRBV19	few	CASSREGGYTF
TRBJ2-4	TRBV4-3	.	CASSQRISGDAKNIQYF
TRBJ2-7	TRBV19	.	CASSDRDRGSYEQYF
TRBJ2-5	TRBV29-1	.	CSGYAGEETQYF
TRBJ2-1	TRBV28	few	CASTLAALGEQFF
TRBJ2-7	TRBV7-2	few	CASSLVRGQSYEQYF
TRBJ1-2	TRBV11-2	.	CASSLVKGRGAYGYTF
TRBJ2-3	TRBV15	.	CATIGGDTDTQYF
TRBJ2-3	TRBV19	.	CASSFGLAGGVTDTQYF
TRBJ2-6	TRBV27	.	CASSWTGVGANVLTF